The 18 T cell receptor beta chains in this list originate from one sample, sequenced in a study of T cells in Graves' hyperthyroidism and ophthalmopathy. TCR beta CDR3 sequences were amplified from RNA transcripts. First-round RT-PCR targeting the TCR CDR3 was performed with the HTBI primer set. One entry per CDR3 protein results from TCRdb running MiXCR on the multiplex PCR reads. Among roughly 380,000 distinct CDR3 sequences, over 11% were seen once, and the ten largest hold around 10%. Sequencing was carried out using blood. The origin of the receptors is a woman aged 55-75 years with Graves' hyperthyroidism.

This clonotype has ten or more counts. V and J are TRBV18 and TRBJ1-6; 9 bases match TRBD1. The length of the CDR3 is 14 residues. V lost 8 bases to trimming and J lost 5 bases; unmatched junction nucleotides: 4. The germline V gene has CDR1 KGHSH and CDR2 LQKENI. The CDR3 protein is CASRTGADNSPLHF. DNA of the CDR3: TGTGCCAGCAGGACAGGGGCCGATAATTCACCCCTCCACTTT.

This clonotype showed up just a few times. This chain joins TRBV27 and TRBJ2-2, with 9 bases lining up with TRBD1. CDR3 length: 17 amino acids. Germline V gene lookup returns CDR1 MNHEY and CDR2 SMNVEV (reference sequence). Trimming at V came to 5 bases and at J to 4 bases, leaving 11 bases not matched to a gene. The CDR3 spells CASSLYPQGAGTGELFF. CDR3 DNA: TGTGCCAGCAGTCTCTACCCACAGGGGGCGGGCACCGGGGAGCTGTTTTTT.

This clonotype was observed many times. The CDR3 DNA follows: TGCGCCAGCAGCTTCGTTGGGGGAGGCGAGACCCAGTACTTC. This encodes CASSFVGGGETQYF. The chain joins TRBV5-1 to TRBJ2-5; perhaps TRBD2 as D (6 bases). Trimming removed 2 bases at V and 5 bases at J, with 13 bases between. Germline V gene data show CDR1 as SGHRS and CDR2 as YFSETQ. CDR3 length: 14 amino acids.

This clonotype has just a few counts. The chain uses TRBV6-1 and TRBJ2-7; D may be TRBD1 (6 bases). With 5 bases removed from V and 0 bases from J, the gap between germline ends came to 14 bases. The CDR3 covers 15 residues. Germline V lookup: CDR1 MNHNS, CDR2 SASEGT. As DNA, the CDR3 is TGTGCCAGCAGTAGCCCCGGGACACCCTCCTACGAGCAGTACTTC. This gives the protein CASSSPGTPSYEQYF.

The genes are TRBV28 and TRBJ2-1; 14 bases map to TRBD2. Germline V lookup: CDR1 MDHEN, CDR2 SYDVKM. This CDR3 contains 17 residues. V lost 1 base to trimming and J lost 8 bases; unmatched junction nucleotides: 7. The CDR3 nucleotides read TGTGCCAGCAGTTTATCCCCGGGACTAGCGGGAGTCTATGAGCAGTTCTTC. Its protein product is CASSLSPGLAGVYEQFF.

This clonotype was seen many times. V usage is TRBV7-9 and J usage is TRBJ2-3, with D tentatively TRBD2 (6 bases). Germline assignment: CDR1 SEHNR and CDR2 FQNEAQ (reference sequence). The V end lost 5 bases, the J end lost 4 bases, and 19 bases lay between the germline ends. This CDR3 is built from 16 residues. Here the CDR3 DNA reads TGTGCCAGCAGCGCTTGGGTCGGGAGTGGCTCAGATACGCAGTATTTT. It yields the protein CASSAWVGSGSDTQYF.

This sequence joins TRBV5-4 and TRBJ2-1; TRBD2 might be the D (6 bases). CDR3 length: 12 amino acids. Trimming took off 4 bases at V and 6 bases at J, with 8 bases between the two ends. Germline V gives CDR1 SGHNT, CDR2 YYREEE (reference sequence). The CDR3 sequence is CASSAGSNEQFF. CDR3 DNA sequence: TGTGCCAGCAGCGCGGGGTCCAATGAGCAGTTCTTC.

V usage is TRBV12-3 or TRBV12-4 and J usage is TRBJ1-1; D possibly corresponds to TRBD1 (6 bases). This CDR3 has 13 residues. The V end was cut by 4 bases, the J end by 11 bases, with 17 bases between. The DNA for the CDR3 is TGTGCCAGCAGTTACACAGGGAAAGAAGGGGCTTTCTTT. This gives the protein CASSYTGKEGAFF.

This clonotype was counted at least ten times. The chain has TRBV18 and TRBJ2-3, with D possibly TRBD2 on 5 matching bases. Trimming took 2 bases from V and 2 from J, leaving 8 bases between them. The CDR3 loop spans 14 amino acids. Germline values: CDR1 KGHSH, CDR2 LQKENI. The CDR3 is CASSPTAATDTQYF. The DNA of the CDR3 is TGTGCCAGCTCACCAACAGCGGCCACAGATACGCAGTATTTT.

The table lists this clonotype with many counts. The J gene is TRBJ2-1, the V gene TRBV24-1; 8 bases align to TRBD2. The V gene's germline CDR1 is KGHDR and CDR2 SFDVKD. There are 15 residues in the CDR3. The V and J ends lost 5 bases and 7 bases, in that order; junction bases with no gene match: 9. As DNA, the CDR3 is TGTGCCACCAGTGGCGGGCGCGGGAGGCGGAATGAGCAGTTCTTC. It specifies CATSGGRGRRNEQFF.

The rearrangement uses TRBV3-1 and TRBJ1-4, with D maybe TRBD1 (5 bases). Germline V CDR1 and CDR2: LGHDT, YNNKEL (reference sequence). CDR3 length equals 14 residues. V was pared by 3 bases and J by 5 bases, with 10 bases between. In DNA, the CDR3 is TGTGCCAGCAGCCACGGGGGGGGAAATGAAAAACTGTTTTTT. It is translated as CASSHGGGNEKLFF.

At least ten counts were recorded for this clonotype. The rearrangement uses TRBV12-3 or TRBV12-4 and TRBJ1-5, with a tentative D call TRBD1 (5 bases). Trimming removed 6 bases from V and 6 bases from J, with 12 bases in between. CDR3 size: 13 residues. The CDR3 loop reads CASRAGAGQPQHF. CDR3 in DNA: TGTGCCAGCAGGGCTGGGGCCGGTCAGCCCCAGCATTTT.

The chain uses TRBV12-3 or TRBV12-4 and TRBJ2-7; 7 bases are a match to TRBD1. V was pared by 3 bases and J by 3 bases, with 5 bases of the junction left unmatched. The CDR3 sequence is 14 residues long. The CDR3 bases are TGTGCCAGCAGTTTCCGGGACAGTGACTACGAGCAGTACTTC. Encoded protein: CASSFRDSDYEQYF.

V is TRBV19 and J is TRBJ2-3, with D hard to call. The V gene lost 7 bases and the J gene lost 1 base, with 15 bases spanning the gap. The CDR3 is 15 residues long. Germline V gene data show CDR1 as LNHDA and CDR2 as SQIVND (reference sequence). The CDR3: CASKDTAVGTDTQYF. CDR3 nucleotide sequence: TGTGCCAGTAAAGATACAGCCGTGGGCACAGATACGCAGTATTTT.

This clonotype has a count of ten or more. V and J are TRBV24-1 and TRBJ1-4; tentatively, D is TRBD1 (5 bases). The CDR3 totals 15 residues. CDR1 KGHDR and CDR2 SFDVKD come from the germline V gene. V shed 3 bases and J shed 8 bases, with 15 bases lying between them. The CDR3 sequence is CATSDPSGADEKLFF. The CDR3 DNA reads TGTGCCACCAGTGATCCGAGCGGGGCTGACGAAAAACTGTTTTTT.

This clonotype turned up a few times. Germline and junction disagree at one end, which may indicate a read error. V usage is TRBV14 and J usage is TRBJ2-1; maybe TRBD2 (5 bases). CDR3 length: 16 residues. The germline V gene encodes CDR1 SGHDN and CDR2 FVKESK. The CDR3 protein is CASSQDIWRAYNERFF. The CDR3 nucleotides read TGTGCCAGCAGCCAAGACATCTGGCGGGCATACAATGAGCGGTTCTTC.

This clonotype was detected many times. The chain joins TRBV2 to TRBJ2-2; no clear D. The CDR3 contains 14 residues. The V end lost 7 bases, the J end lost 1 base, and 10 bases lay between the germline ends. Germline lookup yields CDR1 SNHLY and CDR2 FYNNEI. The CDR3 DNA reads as TGTGCCAGCATTCCCTACGGGAACACCGGGGAGCTGTTTTTT. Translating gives CASIPYGNTGELFF. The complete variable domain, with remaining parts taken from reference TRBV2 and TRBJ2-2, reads EPEVTQTPSHQVTQMGQEVILRCVPISNHLYFYWYRQILGQKVEFLVSFYNNEISEKSEIFDDQFSVERPDGSNFTLKIRSTKLEDSAMYFCASIPYGNTGELFFGEGSRLTVL.

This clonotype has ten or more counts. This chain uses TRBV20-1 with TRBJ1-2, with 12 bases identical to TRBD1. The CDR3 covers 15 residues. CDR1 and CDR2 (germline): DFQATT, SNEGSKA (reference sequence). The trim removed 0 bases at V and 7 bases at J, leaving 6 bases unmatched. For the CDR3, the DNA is TGCAGTGCTAGAGACGAGGGACAGGGGGCGAGTGGCTACACCTTC. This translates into CSARDEGQGASGYTF.